Each of the 20 T cell receptor beta chains below was sequenced from the same sample in a study of T-cell reconstitution after alpha-beta-depleted transplantation in children. A TCRbeta library incorporating unique molecular identifiers was prepared. TCRdb re-derived calls from the PCR reads in MiXCR, one entry per CDR3 protein. The data contain some 600,000 distinct CDR3 sequences, approximately 13% of them singletons. The source was PBMCs, mostly from graft donor cells, collected 360 days after TCRalphabeta/CD19-depleted stem cell transplant. The receptors stem from a male patient between 5 and 17 years old who had a stem cell transplant for acute myeloid leukemia, so the T cells may come from the graft donor.

This clonotype has only a few counts. The V gene is TRBV24-1, the J gene TRBJ2-1; 7 bases align to TRBD1. This CDR3 has 14 residues. Germline V gene sequence: CDR1 KGHDR, CDR2 SFDVKD. V shed 9 bases, J shed 8 bases, and the junction held 12 bases outside the gene matches. The chain's CDR3 is CATGPGGLSDEQFF. The CDR3 DNA is TGTGCCACCGGTCCAGGGGGATTATCGGATGAGCAGTTCTTC.

DNA for the CDR3: TGTGCCAGCAGCCGCTCGGCGGGAGGCTCCCCTTCCTACGAGCAGTACTTC. The encoded protein is CASSRSAGGSPSYEQYF. The chain couples TRBV7-8 to TRBJ2-7; 8 nucleotides match TRBD2. V trimming: 5 bases; J trimming: 1 base; junction bases outside the gene matches: 13. The germline V gene has CDR1 SGHVS and CDR2 FQNEAQ. This CDR3 contains 17 residues.

This clonotype was seen only a few times. The chain combines TRBV7-2 with TRBJ2-7; 7 bases align to TRBD1. The CDR3 is 15 amino acids. The germline CDR1 and CDR2 sequences are SGHTA and FQGNSA. Unmatched junction bases numbered 9, after V lost 5 bases and J lost 2 bases. The CDR3 is CASSETGVGAYEQYF. The CDR3 bases are TGTGCCAGCAGCGAAACAGGGGTTGGGGCCTACGAGCAGTACTTC.

This clonotype was found a few times. This chain joins TRBV20-1 and TRBJ2-5, with 12 nucleotides matching TRBD2. The CDR3 consists of 16 residues. Trimming at V came to 2 bases and at J to 8 bases, leaving 12 bases not matched to a gene. The germline V gene has CDR1 DFQATT and CDR2 SNEGSKA (reference sequence). CDR3 amino acids: CSARQTRASGRVTQYF. The CDR3 nucleotides read TGCAGTGCTAGACAAACCCGGGCTAGCGGGAGGGTCACCCAGTACTTC.

V gene TRBV12-3 or TRBV12-4 combines with J gene TRBJ2-7, with unresolved D. CDR3 length: 14 residues. V was shortened by 5 bases and J by 3 bases, with 14 bases between the two germline ends. The CDR3 DNA reads TGTGCCAGCAGTCGATCCATGGGCGACTACGAGCAGTACTTC. This encodes CASSRSMGDYEQYF.

The J gene is TRBJ2-7, the V gene TRBV7-6; D possibly corresponds to TRBD1 (6 bases). The CDR3 is 15 residues long. Germline V CDR1 and CDR2: SGHVS, FNYEAQ. V lost 2 bases and J 3 bases, leaving 14 bases between the germline ends. In DNA, the CDR3 is TGTGCCAGCAGCTTAATTAGGAACAGGGTCTACGAGCAGTACTTC. This sequence encodes CASSLIRNRVYEQYF.

J is TRBJ1-5 and V is TRBV21-1; the D call TRBD1 from the table was never checked on the DNA. TRBV21-1 is shown as a pseudogene. There are 16 residues in the CDR3. The CDR3 DNA reads TGTGCCAGCACCGAAAGGGGGGGTTCGAGAGATCAGCCCCAGCATTTT. This codes for CASTERGGSRDQPQHF.

The chain is built from TRBV4-3 and TRBJ1-1, with D perhaps matching TRBD1 (6 bases). The germline gives CDR1 LGHNA, CDR2 YSLEER. V dropped 4 bases and J dropped 7 bases, with 13 bases sitting between them. The CDR3 totals 13 residues. Here the CDR3 reads CASSRTGMDEAFF. DNA for the CDR3: TGCGCCAGCAGCCGAACAGGGATGGATGAAGCTTTCTTT.

Here the CDR3 reads CSAHRGDGYTF. The CDR3 region has the DNA TGCAGCGCCCACCGGGGCGATGGCTACACCTTC. The chain is built from TRBV29-1 and TRBJ1-2; the D gene is possibly TRBD1 (5 bases). Trimming stripped 7 bases from V and 6 bases from J, with 12 bases between. Germline V gives CDR1 SQVTM, CDR2 ANQGSEA. This CDR3 has 11 residues.

Only one count was recorded for this clonotype. The J gene is TRBJ2-6, the V gene TRBV20-1; 7 nucleotides align to TRBD2. Germline V gene sequence: CDR1 DFQATT, CDR2 SNEGSKA (reference sequence). V shed 4 bases, J shed 1 base, and the junction held 16 bases outside the gene matches. The CDR3 is 19 amino acids. CDR3 nucleotides: TGCAGTGCTACTTCATTGGGGGGAGGGGTGACATCTGGGGCCAACGTCCTGACTTTC. It encodes CSATSLGGGVTSGANVLTF.

The sample holds a few counts of this clonotype. The gene calls are TRBV20-1 and TRBJ2-1; D gene uncertain. Trimming stripped 6 bases from V and 10 bases from J, with 16 bases between. Germline CDR1 DFQATT, CDR2 SNEGSKA (reference sequence). This CDR3 has 12 amino acids. The CDR3 protein is CSAPTMGIEQFF. The CDR3, as DNA: TGCAGTGCCCCGACAATGGGAATCGAGCAGTTCTTC.

This clonotype was recorded a few times. CDR3 sequence reads: CASSSGPLEGSYNEQFF. The CDR3 DNA sequence: TGTGCCAGCAGCTCAGGCCCCCTTGAGGGGTCCTACAATGAGCAGTTCTTC. The genes are TRBV9 and TRBJ2-1; tentatively, D is TRBD1 or TRBD2 (5 bases each). Germline values: CDR1 SGDLS, CDR2 YYNGEE. V was clipped by 4 bases and J by 1 base, with 18 bases between them. The CDR3 spans 17 residues. The variable domain in full, completed from reference TRBV9 and TRBJ2-1, reads DSGVTQTPKHLITATGQRVTLRCSPRSGDLSVYWYQQSLDQGLQFLIQYYNGEERAKGNILERFSAQQFPDLHSELNLSSLELGDSALYFCASSSGPLEGSYNEQFFGPGTRLTVL.

The chain uses TRBV11-2 and TRBJ2-3; weak D call: TRBD1 (5 bases). Germline loops: CDR1 SGHAT, CDR2 FQNNGV. The CDR3 length is 15 residues. V shed 0 bases and J shed 6 bases, with 13 bases lying between them. The CDR3 reads CASSLDIGRADTQYF. As DNA, the CDR3 is TGTGCCAGCAGCTTAGATATAGGCAGGGCGGATACGCAGTATTTT.

This clonotype came up a few times. The chain recombines TRBV28 with TRBJ2-3, with a possible D match to TRBD1 (6 bases). There are 15 residues in the CDR3. Germline V gene sequence: CDR1 MDHEN, CDR2 SYDVKM. Trimming took off 2 bases at V and 3 bases at J, with 12 bases between the two ends. The CDR3 nucleotides are TGTGCCAGCAGTTTAGGGGTCAGGGGTACAGATACGCAGTATTTT. It translates to CASSLGVRGTDTQYF.

This chain uses TRBV7-3 with TRBJ2-2; tentative D call: TRBD2 (6 bases). The V and J ends lost 2 bases and 0 bases respectively, with 22 bases between them. Germline V gene data show CDR1 as SGHTA and CDR2 as FQGTGA. CDR3 length: 20 residues. The CDR3 loop reads CASSLWPLRAGLANTGELFF. The CDR3, as DNA: TGTGCCAGCAGCTTATGGCCGCTCAGGGCGGGATTGGCGAACACCGGGGAGCTGTTTTTT.

The chain uses TRBV7-6 and TRBJ1-6, with 7 bases lining up with TRBD1. CDR1 is SGHVS, CDR2 FNYEAQ, per germline. The V segment lost 5 bases and the J segment 7 bases; nucleotides outside the gene matches: 8. This CDR3 comprises 15 residues. The CDR3 here is CASSRREGANSPLHF. CDR3 in DNA: TGTGCCAGCAGCCGACGGGAGGGGGCGAATTCACCCCTCCACTTT.

At least ten counts were recorded for this clonotype. The chain recombines TRBV4-3 with TRBJ2-7; D remains ambiguous. The germline V gene has CDR1 LGHNA and CDR2 YSLEER. The CDR3 loop spans 14 amino acids. Deletions cut 0 bases from V and 3 bases from J, with 9 bases between. The CDR3 region is CASSQERAFYEQYF. The CDR3 region has the DNA TGCGCCAGCAGCCAAGAGAGAGCTTTCTACGAGCAGTACTTC.

This clonotype was seen at least ten times. The chain couples TRBV24-1 to TRBJ2-1; 7 bases are shared with TRBD1. Looked up from germline, CDR1 is KGHDR and CDR2 is SFDVKD. Unmatched junction bases numbered 10, after V lost 4 bases and J lost 8 bases. This CDR3 has 15 residues. The CDR3 reads CATSDFDRVSDEQFF. DNA of the CDR3: TGTGCCACCAGTGACTTTGACAGGGTCTCCGATGAGCAGTTCTTC.

This sequence joins TRBV28 and TRBJ2-7; 9 nucleotides align to TRBD2. The CDR3 contains 17 residues. CDR1 is MDHEN, CDR2 SYDVKM, per germline. V gave up 4 bases and J gave up 6 bases; unmatched junction bases: 16. The CDR3 region is CASSSYPGRREGREQYF. The CDR3 nucleotides are TGTGCCAGCAGTTCATACCCCGGAAGGCGGGAGGGCCGCGAGCAGTACTTC.

Concerning this clonotype: A much larger clonotype is one base distant, so this may be a read error. This CDR3 is CASSLGLARAGYEQYF. Here the CDR3 DNA reads TGTGCCAGCAGCTTAGGACTAGCGAGAGCCGGCTACGAGCAGTACTTC. The rearrangement uses TRBV7-2 and TRBJ2-7; 8 bases align to TRBD2. CDR3 size: 16 residues. Germline trimming cut 1 base from V and 3 bases from J; bases unmatched to any gene: 8. Germline V gene lookup returns CDR1 SGHTA and CDR2 FQGNSA.